The following is a T cell receptor beta chain sequence with its context. The antigen it binds to is not known. Nothing much larger sits one base from this clone, and base qualities are not available. To demonstrate the VDJtools post-analysis software, the study profiled TCR beta repertoires from the peripheral blood of about 13 young patients with multiple sclerosis. Multiple sclerosis patients were children and adolescents aged 6 to 15 years. The library was obtained by PCR. The sequencing machine was an Illumina HiSeq 2500. To reduce PCR and sequencing biases, unique molecular identifiers were incorporated into the TCR beta cDNA libraries. Some 500,000 cDNA molecules were obtained for every 1 to 10 million input T cells, so each molecule roughly corresponded to one T cell. The same protocol used for the earlier healthy control dataset was applied to prepare and sequence the patient libraries. Samples belonging to the same batch were prepared together, multiplexed and sequenced on a shared HiSeq lane. In the original analysis: Raw barcoded reads were processed with MIGEC, and single-read molecular identifier groups were discarded before consensus assembly and CDR3 extraction. Clonotype tables were post-analysed with VDJtools, and diversity was normalized by down-sampling all datasets to the smallest sample size. In repertoire overlap clustering, CDR3 amino acid sequences, but not nucleotide sequences, were matched to correct batch-related cross-sample contamination. The public sequencing data were trimmed at Q25 with fastp and processed into clonotypes with MiXCR by TCRdb, which kept only in-frame beta chains. Rows matching on CDR3 protein sequence are summarized as one entry with the most common DNA and genes. The V and J calls were not made by the authors but by TCRdb's processing. Here the sample has about 810,000 distinct CDR3 sequences; 53% occur a single time. The ten top clones hold 4% to 5.5% of the sample.

The data were taken from a study of post-analysis software for immune sequencing data (dated by TCRdb to 2014 to 2015). Study-wide context: Recorded disease courses included relapsing-remitting, secondary progressive and progressive-relapsing multiple sclerosis, with some patients lacking subtype annotation. The patient repertoires were set against around eleven previously published healthy control repertoires from donors whose ages ranged from about 6 to 25 years. A subset of samples was prepared in parallel using single-end sample barcoding, then pooled and co-amplified after Illumina adapter ligation. Broad study findings and their caveats: Normalized Chao1 diversity was significantly lower in multiple sclerosis patients than controls, suggesting substantial peripheral T-cell clonal expansion. The control group was slightly older than the multiple sclerosis patient group. About five TRBV segments, including TRBV5-6, TRBV5-1 and TRBV20-1, were significantly more frequent in patients than controls. Strong co-clustering of samples prepared in the same batch was shown by direct clustering with F measure, prompting a batch-effect correction.

The CDR3 has 17 amino acids, counting the end cysteine and phenylalanine. The only DNA kept is the CDR3, 51 bases in frame from the first base. Relative to germline, V is 4 bases shorter and J is 0 bases shorter, with 16 bases between their ends. From a lookup of the germline V gene, CDR1 and CDR2 are SNHLY and FYNNEI. The sequencing input was blood. This sequence was found in a girl aged 10 to 17 with multiple sclerosis. Here the chain combines TRBV2 and TRBJ1-5; possibly the D gene is TRBD1, per 5 matching bases. The bases are TGTGCCAGCAGTGGATGGAAGACAGAGTATAGCAATCAGCCCCAGCATTTT. It specifies CASSGWKTEYSNQPQHF. Reference TRBV2 and TRBJ1-5 genes cover what lies past the CDR3, so the full variable domain is EPEVTQTPSHQVTQMGQEVILRCVPISNHLYFYWYRQILGQKVEFLVSFYNNEISEKSEIFDDQFSVERPDGSNFTLKIRSTKLEDSAMYFCASSGWKTEYSNQPQHFGDGTRLSIL.